This T cell receptor (beta chain) emerged from a study of blood T cells in healthy people across ages. Primers used in a second PCR of about 6 to 12 cycles were a sample-barcoded 5' primer and a J-beta primer mix. Every single cDNA molecule received a tag from a template-switch adaptor with 12 random nucleotides. TCRdb called the 5' RACE reads again in MiXCR, with one record for every CDR3 protein. There are 1.5 million to 1.8 million distinct CDR3 sequences in the sample; 35% to 45% occur only once, and more than 4% lies in the top ten. Notes on this clonotype: Its antigen remains unknown.

Every donor provided 9.5 to 10 milliliters of peripheral blood. Findings of the study overall: With donor CMV status unknown, expanded clonotype changes were possibly confounded. Percentage of naive T cells showed a strong correlation with TCR beta diversity.

Germline-derived CDR1 and CDR2 are LGHNT and FRNRAP. The CDR3 sequence is 12 residues long. V lost 1 base and J lost 7, with 7 bases in between. This receptor was obtained from a woman between 18 and 29 years old in good health. The genes are TRBV12-5 and TRBJ1-2, with no clear D. The sample taken for sequencing was blood. CDR3 bases: TGTGCTAGTGGTTTGGACATTCCTGGCTACACCTTC. This sequence encodes CASGLDIPGYTF.